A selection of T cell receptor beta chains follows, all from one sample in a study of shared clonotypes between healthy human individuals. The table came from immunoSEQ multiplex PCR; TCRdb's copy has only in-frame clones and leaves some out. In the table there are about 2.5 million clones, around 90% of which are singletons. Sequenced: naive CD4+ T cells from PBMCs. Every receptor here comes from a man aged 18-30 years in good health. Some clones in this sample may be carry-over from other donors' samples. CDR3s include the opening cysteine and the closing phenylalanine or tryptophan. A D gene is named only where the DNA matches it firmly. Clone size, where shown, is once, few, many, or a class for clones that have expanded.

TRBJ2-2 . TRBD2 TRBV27 TGTGCCAGCAAGGGATACGGGACTAGCGGGAGGAACACCGGGGAGCTGTTTTTT CASKGYGTSGRNTGELFF
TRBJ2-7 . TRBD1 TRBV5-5 TGTGCCAGCAGCTTGGCTACCGGGACAGGGTCCTACGAGCAGTACTTC CASSLATGTGSYEQYF
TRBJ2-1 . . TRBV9 TGTGCCAGCAGCACCCTCTGGGGGTCGAAATACAATGAGCAGTTCTTC CASSTLWGSKYNEQFF
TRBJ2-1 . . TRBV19 TGTGCCAGTAGTATTCTCGCGGTCTCCTACAATGAGCAGTTCTTC CASSILAVSYNEQFF
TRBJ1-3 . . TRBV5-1 TGCGCCAGCAGCATAAACTCTGGAAACACCATATATTTT CASSINSGNTIYF
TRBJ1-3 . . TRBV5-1 TGCGCCAGCAGCTTGTATCTGTCAGCGTCAAGAGGCGGAAACACCATATATTTT CASSLYLSASRGGNTIYF
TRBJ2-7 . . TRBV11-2 TGTGCCAGCAGCGGGTGGGCAGGCGTAACTGAGCAGTACTTC CASSGWAGVTEQYF
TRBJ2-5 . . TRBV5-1 TGCGCCAGCAGCTTGGGGGGGTTCCAGGAGACCCAGTACTTC CASSLGGFQETQYF
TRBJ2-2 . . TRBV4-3 TGCGCCAGCAGCCTACTGGGGGAGGCGGATACGAACACCGGGGAGCTGTTTTTT CASSLLGEADTNTGELFF
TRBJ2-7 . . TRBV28 TGTGCCAGCAGTTCCCCGGCGCCCTACGAGCAGTACTTC CASSSPAPYEQYF
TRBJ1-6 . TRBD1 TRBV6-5 TGTGCCAGCAAATGGACAGGGGATAATTCACCCCTCCACTTT CASKWTGDNSPLHF
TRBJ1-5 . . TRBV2 TGTGCCAGCAGTGGCGGAGGACTTAGCAATCAGCCCCAGCATTTT CASSGGGLSNQPQHF
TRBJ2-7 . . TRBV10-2 TGCGCCAGCAGAACAGGGAATTACGAGCAGTACTTC CASRTGNYEQYF
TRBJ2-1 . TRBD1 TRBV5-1 TGCGCCAGCAGCTTGCAGGGGGTCAGCTCCTACAATGAGCAGTTCTTC CASSLQGVSSYNEQFF
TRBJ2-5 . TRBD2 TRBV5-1 TGCGCCAGCAGCTGGGCACTAGCGGGGGAAGAGACCCAGTACTTC CASSWALAGEETQYF
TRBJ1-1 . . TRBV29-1 TGCAGCGTTGGGTTGTTGCTGAACACTGAAGCTTTCTTT CSVGLLLNTEAFF
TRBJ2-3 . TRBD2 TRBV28 TGTGCCAGCAGGCCCACCGGCTGGCGGGAGATTTCATGGGCCACAGATACGCAGTATTTT CASRPTGWREISWATDTQYF
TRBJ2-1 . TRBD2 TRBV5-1 TGCGCCAGCAGCTTTCAAGCTTTATCCGCGGGAGGGTACGAGCAGTTCTTC CASSFQALSAGGYEQFF
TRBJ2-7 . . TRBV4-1 TGCGCCAGCAGCCAGGTAGCTGGCGAGCAGTACTTC CASSQVAGEQYF
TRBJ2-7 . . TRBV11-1 TGTGCCAGCAGGGGGCTGAGCTACGAGCAGTACTTC CASRGLSYEQYF
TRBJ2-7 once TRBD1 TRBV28 TGTGCCAGCAGCCAGAGAGGGCAGGGGGTAAGCGGGCAGTACTTC CASSQRGQGVSGQYF
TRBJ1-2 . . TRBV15 TGTGCCACCAGCAGAGAAAAGGGCTACTATGGCTACACCTTC CATSREKGYYGYTF
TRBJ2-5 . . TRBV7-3 TGTGCCAGCAGCCCGTTCGGGGCCGGAGAGACCCAGTACTTC CASSPFGAGETQYF
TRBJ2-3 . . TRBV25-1 TGTGCCAGCAGTCATACAGATACGCAGTATTTT CASSHTDTQYF
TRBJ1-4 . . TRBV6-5 TGTGCCAGCAGTTACGGGGGGGTGGCTGAAAAACTGTTTTTT CASSYGGVAEKLFF
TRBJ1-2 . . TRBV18 TGTGCCAGCTCACCTCGAATCCCTGTTCAACATGGCTACACCTTC CASSPRIPVQHGYTF
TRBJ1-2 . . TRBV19 TGTGCCAGTAGTTGGGGCAGCACCAACTATGGCTACACCTTC CASSWGSTNYGYTF
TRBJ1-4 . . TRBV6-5 TGTGCCAGCAGGGGATCCGTCCGGGATGAAAAACTGTTTTTT CASRGSVRDEKLFF
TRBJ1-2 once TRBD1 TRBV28 TGTGCCAGCAGTTTAACCGGGACAGTCAGCATCTATGGCTACACCTTC CASSLTGTVSIYGYTF
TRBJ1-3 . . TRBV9 TGTGCCAGCAGCGCCGGGACCGCTGGAAACACCATATATTTT CASSAGTAGNTIYF
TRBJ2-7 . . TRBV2 TGTGCCAGCACCTTCCGGGACATCCACGAGCAGTACTTC CASTFRDIHEQYF
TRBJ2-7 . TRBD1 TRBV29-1 TGCAGCGTTGTGCGACAGGGTGGATCCTACGAGCAGTACTTC CSVVRQGGSYEQYF
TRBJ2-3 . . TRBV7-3 TGTGCCAGCAGCTACGATAGATTCACAGATACGCAGTATTTT CASSYDRFTDTQYF
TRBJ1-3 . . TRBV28 TGTGCCAGCAGTTTAGTTAGCAGGGCTGGAAACACCATATATTTT CASSLVSRAGNTIYF
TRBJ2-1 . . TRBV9 TGTGCCAGCAGCGTGGGCGGGATCATCTACAATGAGCAGTTCTTC CASSVGGIIYNEQFF
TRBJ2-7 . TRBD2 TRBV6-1 TGTGCCAGCGGCCGGACTAGGGTCGACGAGCAGTACTTC CASGRTRVDEQYF
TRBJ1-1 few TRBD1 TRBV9 TGTGCCAGCAGCCAAAGGGGAGACAGGGGGGATGAAGCTTTCTTT CASSQRGDRGDEAFF
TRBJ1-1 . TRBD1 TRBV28 TGTGCCAGCTGCAAGGCAGGGGGGTGGAACACTGAAGCTTTCTTT CASCKAGGWNTEAFF
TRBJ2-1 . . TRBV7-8 TGTGCCAGCAGCTCGCATTGGGGGGAATCCTACAATGAGCAGTTCTTC CASSSHWGESYNEQFF
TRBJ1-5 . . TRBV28 TGTGCCAGCAGATCCTTCGGGGATTCCTATCAGCCCCAGCATTTT CASRSFGDSYQPQHF
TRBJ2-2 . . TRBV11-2 TGTGCCAGTGGGCCTTTATTGACCGGGGAGCTGTTTTTT CASGPLLTGELFF